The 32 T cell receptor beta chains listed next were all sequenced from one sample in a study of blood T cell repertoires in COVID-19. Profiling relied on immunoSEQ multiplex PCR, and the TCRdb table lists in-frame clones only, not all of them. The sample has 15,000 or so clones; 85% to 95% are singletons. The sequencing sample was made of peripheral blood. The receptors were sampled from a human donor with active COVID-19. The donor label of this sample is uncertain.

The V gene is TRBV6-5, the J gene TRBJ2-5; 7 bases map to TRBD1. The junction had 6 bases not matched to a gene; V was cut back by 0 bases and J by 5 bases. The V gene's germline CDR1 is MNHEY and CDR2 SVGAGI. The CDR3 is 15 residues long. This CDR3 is CASSYSRGRRETQYF. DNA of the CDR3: TGTGCCAGCAGTTACTCAAGGGGGCGCCGGGAGACCCAGTACTTC.

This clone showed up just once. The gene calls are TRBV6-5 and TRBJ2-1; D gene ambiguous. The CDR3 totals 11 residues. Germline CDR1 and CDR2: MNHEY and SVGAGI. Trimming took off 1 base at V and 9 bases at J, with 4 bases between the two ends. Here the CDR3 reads CASSYLAEQFF. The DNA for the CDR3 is TGTGCCAGCAGTTACTTGGCTGAGCAGTTCTTC.

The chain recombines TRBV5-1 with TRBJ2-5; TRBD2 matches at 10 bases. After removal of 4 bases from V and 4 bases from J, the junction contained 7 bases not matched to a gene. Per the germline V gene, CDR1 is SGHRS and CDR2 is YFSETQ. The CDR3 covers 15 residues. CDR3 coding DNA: TGCGCCAGCAGCCTAGCGGGAGTATTCGGAGAGACCCAGTACTTC. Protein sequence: CASSLAGVFGETQYF. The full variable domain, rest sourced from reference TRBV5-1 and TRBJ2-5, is KAGVTQTPRYLIKTRGQQVTLSCSPISGHRSVSWYQQTPGQGLQFLFEYFSETQRNKGNFPGRFSGRQFSNSRSEMNVSTLELGDSALYLCASSLAGVFGETQYFGPGTRLLVL.

CDR3 bases: TGTGCCAGCAGCTTTTCACAGGTTAGGGGCTACACCTTC. Translating gives CASSFSQVRGYTF. This rearrangement joins TRBV7-2 to TRBJ1-2; possible D gene TRBD1, 5 bases. The V gene's germline CDR1 is SGHTA and CDR2 FQGNSA. The CDR3 contains 13 residues. V was pared by 3 bases and J by 8 bases, with 13 bases between.

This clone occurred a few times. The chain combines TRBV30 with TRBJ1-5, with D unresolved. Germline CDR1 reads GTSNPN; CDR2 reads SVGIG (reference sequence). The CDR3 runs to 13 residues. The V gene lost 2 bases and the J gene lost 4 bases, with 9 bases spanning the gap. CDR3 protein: CAWSSEHNQPQHF. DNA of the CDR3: TGTGCCTGGAGTTCTGAACATAATCAGCCCCAGCATTTT. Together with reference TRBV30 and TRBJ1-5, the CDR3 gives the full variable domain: SQTIHQWPATLVQPVGSPLSLECTVEGTSNPNLYWYRQAAGRGLQLLFYSVGIGQISSEVPQNLSASRPQDRQFILSSKKLLLSDSGFYLCAWSSEHNQPQHFGDGTRLSIL.

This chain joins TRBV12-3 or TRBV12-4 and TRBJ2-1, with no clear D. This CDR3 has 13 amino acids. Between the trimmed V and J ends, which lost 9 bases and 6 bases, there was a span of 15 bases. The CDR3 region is CASHGFRLNEQFF. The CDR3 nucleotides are TGTGCCAGTCATGGCTTTCGTCTCAATGAGCAGTTCTTC.

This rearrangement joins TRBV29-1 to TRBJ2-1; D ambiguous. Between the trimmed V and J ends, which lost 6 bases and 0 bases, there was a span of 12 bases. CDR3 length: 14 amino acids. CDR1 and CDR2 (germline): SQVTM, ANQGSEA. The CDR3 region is CSVALLRSYNEQFF. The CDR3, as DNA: TGCAGCGTGGCCTTGTTACGCTCCTACAATGAGCAGTTCTTC.

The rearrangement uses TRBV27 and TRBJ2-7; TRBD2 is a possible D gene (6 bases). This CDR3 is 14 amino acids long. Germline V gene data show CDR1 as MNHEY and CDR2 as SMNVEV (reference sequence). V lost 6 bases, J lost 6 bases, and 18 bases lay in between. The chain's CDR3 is CASRGRGPQSEQYF. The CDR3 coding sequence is TGTGCCAGCAGGGGGCGGGGACCTCAGTCCGAGCAGTACTTC.

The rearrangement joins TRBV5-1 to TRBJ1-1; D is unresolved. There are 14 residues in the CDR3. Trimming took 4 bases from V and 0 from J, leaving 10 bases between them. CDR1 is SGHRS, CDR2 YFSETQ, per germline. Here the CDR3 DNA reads TGCGCCAGCAGCCGGGGAGCTATGAACACTGAAGCTTTCTTT. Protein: CASSRGAMNTEAFF.

The CDR3 DNA is TGTGCCAGCAGTTACTCGGGACTAGCGGTGGAGACCCAGTACTTC. It specifies CASSYSGLAVETQYF. The J gene is TRBJ2-5, the V gene TRBV6-5; TRBD2 matches 11 bases. V was pared by 0 bases and J by 5 bases, with 2 bases of the junction left unmatched. Germline loops: CDR1 MNHEY, CDR2 SVGAGI. The CDR3 runs to 15 residues.

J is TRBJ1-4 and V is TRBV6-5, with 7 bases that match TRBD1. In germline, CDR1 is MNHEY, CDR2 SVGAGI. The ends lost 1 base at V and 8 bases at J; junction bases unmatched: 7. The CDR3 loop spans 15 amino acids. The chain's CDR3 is CASSYYGTVLEKLFF. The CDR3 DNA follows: TGTGCCAGCAGTTACTACGGGACAGTGCTCGAAAAACTGTTTTTT.

The CDR3 protein is CATSVRTTNTGELFF. CDR3 nucleotides: TGTGCCACCAGCGTGCGGACTACAAACACCGGGGAGCTGTTTTTT. The chain links TRBV15 to TRBJ2-2; a possible D gene is TRBD2 (6 bases). The V gene lost 5 bases and the J gene lost 2 bases, with 12 bases spanning the gap. The CDR3 runs to 15 residues. The germline V gene encodes CDR1 LNHNV and CDR2 YYDKDF (reference sequence).

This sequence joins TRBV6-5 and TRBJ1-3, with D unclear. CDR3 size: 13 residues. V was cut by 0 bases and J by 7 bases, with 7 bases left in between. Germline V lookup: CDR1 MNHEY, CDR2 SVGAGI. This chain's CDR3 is CASSYSWENTIYF. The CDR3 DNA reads TGTGCCAGCAGTTACTCCTGGGAGAACACCATATATTTT.

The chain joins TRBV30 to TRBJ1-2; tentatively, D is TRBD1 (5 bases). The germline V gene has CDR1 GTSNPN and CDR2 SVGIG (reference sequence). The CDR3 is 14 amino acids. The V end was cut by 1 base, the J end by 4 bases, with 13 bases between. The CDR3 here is CAWSGGGSGYGYTF. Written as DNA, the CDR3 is TGTGCCTGGAGTGGGGGGGGATCGGGCTATGGCTACACCTTC. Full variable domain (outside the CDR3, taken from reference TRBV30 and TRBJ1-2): SQTIHQWPATLVQPVGSPLSLECTVEGTSNPNLYWYRQAAGRGLQLLFYSVGIGQISSEVPQNLSASRPQDRQFILSSKKLLLSDSGFYLCAWSGGGSGYGYTFGSGTRLTVV.

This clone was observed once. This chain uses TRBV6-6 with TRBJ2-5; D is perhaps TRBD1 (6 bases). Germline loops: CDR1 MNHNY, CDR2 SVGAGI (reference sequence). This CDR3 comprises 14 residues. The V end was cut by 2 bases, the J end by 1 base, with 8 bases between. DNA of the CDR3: TGTGCCAGCAGTTACGGACAGTCCCAAGAGACCCAGTACTTC. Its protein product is CASSYGQSQETQYF.

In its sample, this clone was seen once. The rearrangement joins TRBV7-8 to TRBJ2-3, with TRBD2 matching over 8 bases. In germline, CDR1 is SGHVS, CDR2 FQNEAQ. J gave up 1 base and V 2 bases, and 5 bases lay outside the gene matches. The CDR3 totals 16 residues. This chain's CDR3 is CASSLRRGAGTDTQYF. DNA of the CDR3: TGTGCCAGCAGCTTAAGGCGGGGGGCAGGCACAGATACGCAGTATTTT.

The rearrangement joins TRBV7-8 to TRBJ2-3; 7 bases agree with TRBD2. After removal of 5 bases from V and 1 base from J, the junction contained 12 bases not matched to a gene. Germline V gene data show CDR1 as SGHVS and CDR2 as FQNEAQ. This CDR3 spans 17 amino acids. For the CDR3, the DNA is TGTGCCAGCAGCCCCGGGAGCGGGGTGTGGGGCACAGATACGCAGTATTTT. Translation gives CASSPGSGVWGTDTQYF.

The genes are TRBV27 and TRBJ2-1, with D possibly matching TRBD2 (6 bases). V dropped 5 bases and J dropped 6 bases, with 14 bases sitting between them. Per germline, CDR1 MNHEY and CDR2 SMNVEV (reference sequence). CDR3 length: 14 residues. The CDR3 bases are TGTGCCAGCAGTACCAGACTAGTCGGCAATGAGCAGTTCTTC. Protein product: CASSTRLVGNEQFF.

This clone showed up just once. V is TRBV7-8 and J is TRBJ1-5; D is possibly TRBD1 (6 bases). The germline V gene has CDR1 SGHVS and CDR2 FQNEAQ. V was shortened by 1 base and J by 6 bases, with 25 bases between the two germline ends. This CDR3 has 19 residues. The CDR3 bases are TGTGCCAGCAGCTTAGGGGTGATAGGGGCGGGGGGCCCCCGTCAGCCCCAGCATTTT. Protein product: CASSLGVIGAGGPRQPQHF.

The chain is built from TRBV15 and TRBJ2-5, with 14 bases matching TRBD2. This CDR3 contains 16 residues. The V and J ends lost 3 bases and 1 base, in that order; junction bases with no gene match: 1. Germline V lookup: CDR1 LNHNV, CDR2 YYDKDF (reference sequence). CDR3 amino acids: CATSRTSGRAQETQYF. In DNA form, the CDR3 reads TGTGCCACCAGCAGGACTAGCGGGAGGGCCCAAGAGACCCAGTACTTC. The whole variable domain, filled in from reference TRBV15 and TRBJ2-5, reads DAMVIQNPRYQVTQFGKPVTLSCSQTLNHNVMYWYQQKSSQAPKLLFHYYDKDFNNEADTPDNFQSRRPNTSFCFLDIRSPGLGDTAMYLCATSRTSGRAQETQYFGPGTRLLVL.

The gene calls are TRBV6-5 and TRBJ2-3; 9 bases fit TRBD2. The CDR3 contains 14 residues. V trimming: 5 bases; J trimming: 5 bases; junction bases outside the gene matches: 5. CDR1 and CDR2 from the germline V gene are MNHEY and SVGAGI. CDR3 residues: CASSQAGGRDTQYF. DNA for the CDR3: TGTGCCAGCAGTCAGGCGGGGGGGAGAGATACGCAGTATTTT.

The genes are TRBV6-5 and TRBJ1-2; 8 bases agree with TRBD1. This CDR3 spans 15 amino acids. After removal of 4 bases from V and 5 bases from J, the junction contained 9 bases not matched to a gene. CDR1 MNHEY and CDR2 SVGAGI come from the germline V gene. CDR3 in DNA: TGTGCCAGCAGTTTCAGGACAGGGTCTTCTTATGGCTACACCTTC. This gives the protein CASSFRTGSSYGYTF.

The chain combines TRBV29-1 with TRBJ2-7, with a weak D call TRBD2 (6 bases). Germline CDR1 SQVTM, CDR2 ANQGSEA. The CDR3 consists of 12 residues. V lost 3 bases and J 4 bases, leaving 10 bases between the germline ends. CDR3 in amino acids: CSVEWRGYEQYF. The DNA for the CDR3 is TGCAGCGTTGAGTGGCGGGGATACGAGCAGTACTTC.

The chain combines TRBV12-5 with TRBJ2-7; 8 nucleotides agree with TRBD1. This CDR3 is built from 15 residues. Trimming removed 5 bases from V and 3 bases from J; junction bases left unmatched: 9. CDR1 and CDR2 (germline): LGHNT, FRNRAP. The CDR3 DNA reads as TGTGCTAGTGGTCCTCTAGGGACAGGAGGCTACGAGCAGTACTTC. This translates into CASGPLGTGGYEQYF.

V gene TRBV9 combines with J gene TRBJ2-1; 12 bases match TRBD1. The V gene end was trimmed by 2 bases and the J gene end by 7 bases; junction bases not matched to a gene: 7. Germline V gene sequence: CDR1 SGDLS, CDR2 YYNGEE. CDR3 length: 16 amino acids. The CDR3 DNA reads TGTGCCAGCAGCGTTAAGGGGACAGGGGGCCGGAATGAGCAGTTCTTC. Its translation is CASSVKGTGGRNEQFF.

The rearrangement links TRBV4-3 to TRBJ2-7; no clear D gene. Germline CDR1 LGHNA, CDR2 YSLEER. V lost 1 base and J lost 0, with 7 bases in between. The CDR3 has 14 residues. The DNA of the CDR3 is TGCGCCAGCAGCCAAGCCCAGAACTCCTACGAGCAGTACTTC. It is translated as CASSQAQNSYEQYF.

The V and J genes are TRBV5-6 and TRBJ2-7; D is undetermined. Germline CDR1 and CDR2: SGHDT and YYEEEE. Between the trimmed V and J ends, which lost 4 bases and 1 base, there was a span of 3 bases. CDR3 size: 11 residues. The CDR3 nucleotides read TGTGCCAGCAGCCGTTCCTACGAGCAGTACTTC. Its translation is CASSRSYEQYF.

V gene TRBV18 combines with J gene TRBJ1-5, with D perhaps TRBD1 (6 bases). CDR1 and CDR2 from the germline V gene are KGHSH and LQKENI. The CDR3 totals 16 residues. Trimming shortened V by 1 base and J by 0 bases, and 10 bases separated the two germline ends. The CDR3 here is CASSPRQVNSNQPQHF. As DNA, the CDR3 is TGTGCCAGCTCACCACGACAGGTCAATAGCAATCAGCCCCAGCATTTT.

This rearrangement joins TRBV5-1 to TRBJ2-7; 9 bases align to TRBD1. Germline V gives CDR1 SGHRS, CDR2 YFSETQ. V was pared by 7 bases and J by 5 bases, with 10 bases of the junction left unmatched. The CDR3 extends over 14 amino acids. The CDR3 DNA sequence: TGCGCCAGCGGGGTTAGGGGACAGGGTGACGAGCAGTACTTC. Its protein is CASGVRGQGDEQYF. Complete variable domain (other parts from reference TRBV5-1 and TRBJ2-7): KAGVTQTPRYLIKTRGQQVTLSCSPISGHRSVSWYQQTPGQGLQFLFEYFSETQRNKGNFPGRFSGRQFSNSRSEMNVSTLELGDSALYLCASGVRGQGDEQYFGPGTRLTVT.

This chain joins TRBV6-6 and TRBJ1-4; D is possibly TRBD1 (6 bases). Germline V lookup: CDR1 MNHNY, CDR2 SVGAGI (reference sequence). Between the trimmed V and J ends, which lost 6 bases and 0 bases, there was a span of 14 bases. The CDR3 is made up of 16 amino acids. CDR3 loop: CASRPGQTATNEKLFF. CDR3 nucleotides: TGTGCCAGCAGACCAGGACAGACGGCAACTAATGAAAAACTGTTTTTT.

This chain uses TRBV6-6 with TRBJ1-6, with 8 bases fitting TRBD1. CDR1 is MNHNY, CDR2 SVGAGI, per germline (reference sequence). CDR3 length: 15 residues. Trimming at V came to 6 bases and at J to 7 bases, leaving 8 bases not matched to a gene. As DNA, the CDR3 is TGTGCCAGCAGCATTGGACAGGGACTGAATTCACCCCTCCACTTT. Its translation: CASSIGQGLNSPLHF.

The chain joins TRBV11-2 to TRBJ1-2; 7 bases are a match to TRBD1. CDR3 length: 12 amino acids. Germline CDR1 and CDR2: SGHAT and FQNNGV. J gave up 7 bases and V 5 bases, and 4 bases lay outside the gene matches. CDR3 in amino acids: CASSQRQGGYTF. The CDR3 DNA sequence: TGTGCCAGCAGCCAAAGACAGGGTGGCTACACCTTC.